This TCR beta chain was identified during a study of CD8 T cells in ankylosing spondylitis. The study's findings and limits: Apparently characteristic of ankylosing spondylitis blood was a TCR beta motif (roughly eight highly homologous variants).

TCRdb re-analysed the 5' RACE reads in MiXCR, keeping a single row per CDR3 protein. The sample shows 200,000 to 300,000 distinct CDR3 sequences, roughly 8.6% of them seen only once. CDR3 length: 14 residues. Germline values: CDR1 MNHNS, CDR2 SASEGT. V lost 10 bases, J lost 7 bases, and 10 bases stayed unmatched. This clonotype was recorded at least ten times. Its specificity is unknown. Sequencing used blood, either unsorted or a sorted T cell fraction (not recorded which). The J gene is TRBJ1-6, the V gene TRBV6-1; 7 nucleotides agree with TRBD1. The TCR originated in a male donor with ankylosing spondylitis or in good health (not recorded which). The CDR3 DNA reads TGTGCCACCTCCAGTCCGGGACAGAATTCACCCCTCCACTTT. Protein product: CATSSPGQNSPLHF.